A single TCR beta chain is shown here with its context. Its antigen remains unknown. These data are taken from a study of cytomegalovirus exposure and HLA in healthy donors. Study-wide background: Among the roughly 370 genotyped donors, about 81% were placed in the Caucasian-associated ancestry cluster.

The CDR3 contains 15 residues. V trimming: 3 bases; J trimming: 3 bases; junction bases outside the gene matches: 5. Germline CDR1 and CDR2: SGHRS and YFSETQ. Broader study findings: A cluster of highly shared sequence variants was likely a sequencing artifact.

In the PCR, 60 Vbeta and 13 Jbeta primers were used. Per the study methods: It was a later analysis that counted roughly 79 million unique TCR beta chains, of which about 10 million were shared. Assay used: immunoSEQ multiplex PCR; TCRdb lists only in-frame clones, some missing. Clonal size and the V and J genes are those of that table, whereas D and trimming came from the DNA. The sample lists 110,000 or so clones; over 65% were seen once. Material for sequencing was PBMCs. This sequence was found in a woman aged 18-29 years in good health and CMV-seronegative. The J gene is TRBJ1-4, the V gene TRBV5-1, with 7 bases lining up with TRBD1. CDR3 residues: CASSSQGVANEKLFF. CDR3 coding DNA: TGCGCCAGCAGCTCTCAGGGGGTAGCTAATGAAAAACTGTTTTTT.